Below are 30 T cell receptor beta chains sequenced from a single sample in a study of T-cell reconstitution after alpha-beta-depleted transplantation in children listed by TCRdb under 2016. The sample's treatment or condition label, decoded: allogeneic hematopoietic cell transplantation with graft depleted of TCRalphabeta T cells and CD19 B cells. Library construction relied on PCR. The sample was run on an Illumina HiSeq 2500. TCR library preparation used molecular barcoding, with unique molecular identifiers applied to normalize quantification of the TCRbeta repertoire. TCRdb reran the public reads through fastp at Q25 and MiXCR, keeping productive beta chains. Identical CDR3 protein sequences are pooled into one entry, listed with their most common genes and DNA. The sample yields around 100,000 distinct CDR3 sequences; 10% were counted once. The ten largest account for 34% of the sample. The sequenced sample was PBMCs, obtained before TCRalphabeta/CD19-depleted stem cell transplant. Every receptor here comes from a boy aged 2 to 9 with acute lymphoblastic leukemia, due to receive a stem cell transplant.

This chain joins TRBV28 and TRBJ2-7; TRBD2 matches 7 bases. The CDR3 covers 15 residues. Looked up from germline, CDR1 is MDHEN and CDR2 is SYDVKM. With V trimmed by 8 bases and J by 1 base, 11 bases remained unmatched. Here the CDR3 reads CASFKGRGLSYEQYF. DNA of the CDR3: TGTGCCAGCTTCAAAGGGAGGGGTTTGTCCTACGAGCAGTACTTC.

The J gene is TRBJ1-1, the V gene TRBV30, with D hard to call. CDR1 is GTSNPN and CDR2 is SVGIG in the germline V gene (reference sequence). The CDR3 has 16 amino acids. Trimming pared 0 bases from V and 1 base from J, leaving 15 bases between. As DNA, the CDR3 is TGTGCCTGGAGTGTACGGTTGGGCAGAGGGAACACTGAAGCTTTCTTT. It codes for CAWSVRLGRGNTEAFF.

The CDR3: CASSPLGHF. For the CDR3, the DNA is TGCGCCAGCAGCCCTTTAGGACATTTT. The chain combines TRBV5-1 with TRBJ1-5; D is unresolved. V was pared by 4 bases and J by 16 bases, with 9 bases between. The CDR3 has 9 residues. Germline V gene data show CDR1 as SGHRS and CDR2 as YFSETQ.

This clonotype occurred a few times. V usage is TRBV5-1 and J usage is TRBJ2-2, with 9 nucleotides matching TRBD1. This CDR3 has 15 residues. V lost 4 bases and J lost 6; bases outside the gene matches: 7. Germline V gene sequence: CDR1 SGHRS, CDR2 YFSETQ. The CDR3 sequence is CASSPGTGKPGELFF. The CDR3 DNA reads TGCGCCAGCAGCCCCGGGACAGGGAAACCCGGGGAGCTGTTTTTT.

The chain uses TRBV6-5 and TRBJ2-6; D is unclear. The CDR3 totals 15 residues. The ends were cut back, 2 bases at V and 0 bases at J, with 5 bases in the middle. Per germline, CDR1 MNHEY and CDR2 SVGAGI. CDR3 nucleotide sequence: TGTGCCAGCAGTTACGAAGGCTCTGGGGCCAACGTCCTGACTTTC. Translating it yields CASSYEGSGANVLTF.

This clonotype was recorded once. V and J are TRBV11-1 and TRBJ2-4; 7 bases match TRBD1. The germline V gene has CDR1 SGHAT and CDR2 FQDESV (reference sequence). The CDR3 sequence is 20 residues long. Losses at the gene ends were 2 bases for V and 4 bases for J; bases not matched to a gene: 20. The CDR3 loop is CASSLQSNLRDSNLKNIQYF. The CDR3 coding sequence is TGTGCCAGCAGCTTACAGTCAAACCTTAGGGACAGTAATCTTAAAAACATTCAGTACTTC.

The genes are TRBV29-1 and TRBJ2-1; 9 bases are a match to TRBD2. V lost 7 bases to trimming and J lost 9 bases; unmatched junction nucleotides: 13. The germline V gene has CDR1 SQVTM and CDR2 ANQGSEA. The CDR3 spans 14 residues. The CDR3 protein is CSATGPSGMVEQFF. As DNA, the CDR3 is TGCAGCGCCACGGGGCCTAGCGGGATGGTTGAGCAGTTCTTC.

The chain links TRBV7-9 to TRBJ1-5; 8 bases match TRBD1. V was clipped by 4 bases and J by 4 bases; unmatched bases: 9. CDR1 is SEHNR and CDR2 is FQNEAQ in the germline V gene (reference sequence). CDR3 length: 16 residues. The CDR3 DNA sequence: TGTGCCAGCAGCTCATATGGGACAGGAGAAAATCAGCCCCAGCATTTT. Its translation: CASSSYGTGENQPQHF.

This clonotype was picked up many times. The chain couples TRBV5-1 to TRBJ1-4, with TRBD1 identical over 7 bases. The CDR3 runs to 15 residues. V shed 0 bases and J 5 bases; nucleotides not matched to a gene: 4. Looked up from germline, CDR1 is SGHRS and CDR2 is YFSETQ. The CDR3 sequence is CASSLAQGNNEKLFF. CDR3 DNA sequence: TGCGCCAGCAGCTTGGCACAGGGGAACAATGAAAAACTGTTTTTT.

This clonotype was observed a handful of times. This rearrangement joins TRBV20-1 to TRBJ1-1; D uncertain. CDR3 length: 11 amino acids. Trimming shortened V by 7 bases and J by 1 base, and 7 bases separated the two germline ends. Germline loops: CDR1 DFQATT, CDR2 SNEGSKA (reference sequence). The CDR3: CSVRANTEAFF. The DNA for the CDR3 is TGCAGTGTAAGAGCGAACACTGAAGCTTTCTTT.

This clonotype was counted ten times or more. The genes are TRBV2 and TRBJ2-3; 11 nucleotides align to TRBD2. Unmatched junction bases numbered 8, after V lost 7 bases and J lost 2 bases. This CDR3 has 16 amino acids. Germline-derived CDR1 and CDR2 are SNHLY and FYNNEI. CDR3 in amino acids: CASNPGLAETTDTQYF. CDR3 bases: TGTGCCAGCAACCCGGGACTAGCGGAGACCACAGATACGCAGTATTTT.

This clonotype came up many times. The chain employs TRBV20-1 and TRBJ2-1; D is perhaps TRBD2 (5 bases). Germline assignment: CDR1 DFQATT and CDR2 SNEGSKA (reference sequence). This CDR3 is 18 amino acids long. Between the trimmed V and J ends, which lost 0 bases and 7 bases, there was a span of 25 bases. CDR3 sequence reads: CSARDLGLSGRGLNEQFF. The CDR3 DNA reads TGCAGTGCTAGAGATCTCGGTTTGTCAGGTAGAGGACTTAATGAGCAGTTCTTC.

This clonotype was seen at least ten times. This chain joins TRBV6-4 and TRBJ2-5, with a tentative D call TRBD1 (6 bases). CDR1 is MRHNA and CDR2 is SNTAGT in the germline V gene. The V end lost 6 bases, the J end lost 7 bases, and 18 bases lay between the germline ends. CDR3 length equals 14 residues. In DNA, the CDR3 is TGTGCCAGCAGAACAGGGAGCGAGTTGGGGACCCAGTACTTC. Its translation: CASRTGSELGTQYF.

In its sample, this clonotype was seen a few times. The V and J genes are TRBV5-1 and TRBJ2-5; TRBD2 is a possible D gene (5 bases). The germline V and J ends were trimmed by 0 bases and 5 bases, with 11 bases remaining between them. The CDR3 has 14 amino acids. The V gene's germline CDR1 is SGHRS and CDR2 YFSETQ. CDR3: CASSLAAQRETQYF. DNA for the CDR3: TGCGCCAGCAGCTTGGCCGCCCAGCGGGAGACCCAGTACTTC.

This clonotype was picked up many times. The chain couples TRBV3-1 to TRBJ2-1; the D is unclear. CDR1 LGHDT and CDR2 YNNKEL come from the germline V gene (reference sequence). The CDR3 sequence is 15 residues long. Trimming pared 0 bases from V and 9 bases from J, leaving 15 bases between. The CDR3 protein is CASSQDARLVVEQFF. DNA for the CDR3: TGTGCCAGCAGCCAAGATGCACGACTCGTAGTTGAGCAGTTCTTC.

The genes are TRBV7-9 and TRBJ1-5; D may be TRBD1 (6 bases). The germline V and J ends were trimmed by 5 bases and 2 bases, with 13 bases remaining between them. Germline V lookup: CDR1 SEHNR, CDR2 FQNEAQ (reference sequence). The CDR3 extends over 15 amino acids. CDR3 nucleotide sequence: TGTGCCAGCAGCCCCGGGGGCTGGTGCAATCAGCCCCAGCATTTT. Residues: CASSPGGWCNQPQHF.

This clonotype has a count of ten or more. The chain combines TRBV5-1 with TRBJ2-1; 8 positions match TRBD2. The trim removed 4 bases at V and 0 bases at J, leaving 3 bases unmatched. Germline-derived CDR1 and CDR2 are SGHRS and YFSETQ. This CDR3 has 15 residues. The CDR3 loop is CASSVLAASYNEQFF. The CDR3 region has the DNA TGCGCCAGCAGCGTACTAGCGGCCTCCTACAATGAGCAGTTCTTC.

This clonotype occurred a few times. The genes are TRBV29-1 and TRBJ2-5, with D tentatively TRBD2 (5 bases). CDR3 length equals 15 residues. CDR1 is SQVTM, CDR2 ANQGSEA, per germline. V was cut by 7 bases and J by 4 bases, with 22 bases left in between. The chain's CDR3 is CSANSLDFRRETQYF. The CDR3 coding sequence is TGCAGCGCCAACAGTTTGGACTTCCGCCGAGAGACCCAGTACTTC.

This clonotype was counted only a few times. This chain joins TRBV24-1 and TRBJ2-5; a possible D gene is TRBD1 (6 bases). This CDR3 contains 16 residues. V was pared by 3 bases and J by 5 bases, with 18 bases between. The germline CDR1 and CDR2 sequences are KGHDR and SFDVKD. CDR3: CATSDLEGGPAETQYF. As DNA, the CDR3 is TGTGCCACCAGTGATCTCGAAGGGGGACCGGCCGAGACCCAGTACTTC.

The chain carries TRBV20-1 and TRBJ2-5, with 8 bases matching TRBD1. This CDR3 spans 12 amino acids. Germline trimming cut 5 bases from V and 5 bases from J; bases unmatched to any gene: 4. The germline V gene encodes CDR1 DFQATT and CDR2 SNEGSKA (reference sequence). CDR3 coding DNA: TGCAGTGCTGACGACAGGGGCGAGACCCAGTACTTC. This gives the protein CSADDRGETQYF.

This clonotype was seen only a few times. The rearrangement links TRBV9 to TRBJ2-3; 7 bases map to TRBD2. With 3 bases clipped from V and 5 bases from J, the junction kept 6 bases outside the gene matches. Looked up from germline, CDR1 is SGDLS and CDR2 is YYNGEE. CDR3 length: 14 residues. For the CDR3, the DNA is TGTGCCAGCAGCGGCGGACTAGGAGTAGATACGCAGTATTTT. This codes for CASSGGLGVDTQYF.

The sample holds a few counts of this clonotype. The V and J genes are TRBV20-1 and TRBJ2-3; 16 positions agree with TRBD2. Germline V gene sequence: CDR1 DFQATT, CDR2 SNEGSKA (reference sequence). The CDR3 has 17 amino acids. CDR3 bases: TGCAGCACCGGGACTAGCGGGAGGGCCGGTCGGGGAGATACGCAGTATTTT. It codes for CSTGTSGRAGRGDTQYF.

This clonotype came up many times. This chain links TRBV11-2 with TRBJ2-1; 16 bases fit TRBD2. The CDR3 has 15 residues. V dropped 9 bases and J dropped 4; count of bases not matched to a gene: 3. The germline gives CDR1 SGHAT, CDR2 FQNNGV. The CDR3 sequence: CARGLAGGDYNEQFF. As DNA, the CDR3 is TGTGCCAGGGGACTAGCGGGAGGGGATTACAATGAGCAGTTCTTC.

This clonotype was seen many times. This chain links TRBV7-9 with TRBJ2-5; a weak D match, TRBD2 (5 bases). CDR3 length: 14 residues. Per germline, CDR1 SEHNR and CDR2 FQNEAQ (reference sequence). Deletions cut 6 bases from V and 3 bases from J, with 14 bases between. CDR3 in amino acids: CASRDSGSKETQYF. The CDR3 bases are TGTGCCAGCAGGGATTCGGGATCTAAAGAGACCCAGTACTTC.

This clonotype was recorded at least ten times. The chain has TRBV12-3 or TRBV12-4 and TRBJ2-2, with TRBD2 matching over 7 bases. The V gene end was trimmed by 5 bases and the J gene end by 3 bases; junction bases not matched to a gene: 6. CDR3 size: 15 residues. CDR3 amino acids: CASSRGGSYTGELFF. The CDR3 nucleotides read TGTGCCAGCAGTCGGGGCGGGAGCTACACCGGGGAGCTGTTTTTT.

This rearrangement joins TRBV18 to TRBJ2-3; D gene ambiguous. Trimming cost V 3 bases and J 4 bases, with 11 bases left between them. This CDR3 comprises 14 residues. Germline V gene data show CDR1 as KGHSH and CDR2 as LQKENI. This CDR3 reads CASSPQLGADTQYF. CDR3 DNA sequence: TGTGCCAGCTCACCGCAGTTAGGTGCAGATACGCAGTATTTT.

The chain is built from TRBV7-9 and TRBJ1-4; unclear D gene. Germline V gene sequence: CDR1 SEHNR, CDR2 FQNEAQ (reference sequence). V was cut by 5 bases and J by 8 bases, with 12 bases left in between. The CDR3 contains 13 residues. The CDR3 coding sequence is TGTGCCAGCAGCCGGGATTCGGAGGAAAAACTGTTTTTT. This codes for CASSRDSEEKLFF.

This clonotype was counted many times. The chain carries TRBV10-1 and TRBJ2-7, with 10 positions matching TRBD2. Germline V gives CDR1 WNHNN, CDR2 SYGVQD (reference sequence). J gave up 3 bases and V 0 bases, and 2 bases lay outside the gene matches. The CDR3 sequence is 15 residues long. CDR3 nucleotides: TGCGCCAGCAGTGAGTCGGGACTAGCGATCTACGAGCAGTACTTC. This encodes CASSESGLAIYEQYF.

The genes are TRBV12-3 or TRBV12-4 and TRBJ2-3; perhaps TRBD1 as D (5 bases). V was clipped by 5 bases and J by 4 bases, with 13 bases between them. The CDR3 extends over 14 amino acids. CDR3 DNA sequence: TGTGCCAGCAGTCCTTACTCCAGGGCAGATACGCAGTATTTT. As protein: CASSPYSRADTQYF.

This clonotype was observed a handful of times. A junction boundary mismatches the germline segment, possibly from a read error. The rearrangement joins TRBV7-8 to TRBJ2-1; 10 nucleotides align to TRBD2. Germline V gives CDR1 SGHVS, CDR2 FQNEAQ. The CDR3 spans 12 residues. The CDR3 spells CASSLEGTSVNF. CDR3 nucleotide sequence: TGTGCCAGCAGCTTAGAAGGGACTAGCGTTAACTTC.